Following are 7 T cell receptor beta chains from one sample sequenced in a study of blood T cell repertoires in COVID-19 (TCRdb year 2020). The library was made by the immunoSEQ multiplex PCR assay. TCRdb took over this immuneACCESS table, retaining in-frame rearrangements with V and J assigned. Such tables are incomplete; in checked studies, under half of the missing clones stem from an unresolved V gene, and the remainder is unexplained. This sample holds over 150,000 clones; approximately 91% were observed only once. The top ten constitute about 2% of the sample. The sequenced material came from peripheral blood. The receptors stem from a man between 18 and 29 years old with acute or convalescent COVID-19.

The rearrangement links TRBV7-8 to TRBJ2-3; a possible D gene is TRBD1 (5 bases). Trimming cost V 3 bases and J 4 bases, with 8 bases left between them. Looked up from germline, CDR1 is SGHVS and CDR2 is FQNEAQ. The CDR3 consists of 13 residues. CDR3 in amino acids: CASSFLQADTQYF. The CDR3 DNA sequence: TGTGCCAGCAGCTTCTTACAGGCAGATACGCAGTATTTT.

As for this clone: The sample holds other DNA sequences that translate to the same CDR3. The rearrangement joins TRBV5-1 to TRBJ1-5; D is ambiguous. The V end lost 0 bases, the J end lost 2 bases, and 3 bases lay between the germline ends. The germline V gene encodes CDR1 SGHRS and CDR2 YFSETQ. CDR3 length: 13 amino acids. The CDR3 DNA reads as TGCGCCAGCAGCTTGGCGGGCAATCAGCCCCAGCATTTT. Encoded protein: CASSLAGNQPQHF.

V usage is TRBV11-2 and J usage is TRBJ2-5; D may be TRBD1 (6 bases). The CDR3 extends over 16 amino acids. V lost 5 bases, J lost 2 bases, and 18 bases lay in between. From germline, CDR1 is SGHAT and CDR2 FQNNGV. The chain's CDR3 is CASSPQPRGSQETQYF. In DNA, the CDR3 is TGTGCCAGCAGCCCCCAACCCAGGGGATCTCAAGAGACCCAGTACTTC.

The chain combines TRBV5-5 with TRBJ1-2, with TRBD1 as a possible D gene (5 bases). The germline CDR1 and CDR2 sequences are SGHKS and YYEKEE (reference sequence). Trimming pared 0 bases from V and 2 bases from J, leaving 14 bases between. This CDR3 has 16 amino acids. The CDR3 here is CASSLDGTRVNYGYTF. The DNA for the CDR3 is TGTGCCAGCAGCTTGGACGGCACCAGGGTGAACTATGGCTACACCTTC.

The chain employs TRBV19 and TRBJ1-1, with 12 bases fitting TRBD1. CDR1 is LNHDA and CDR2 is SQIVND in the germline V gene (reference sequence). The V segment lost 5 bases and the J segment 4 bases; nucleotides outside the gene matches: 14. This CDR3 spans 18 amino acids. CDR3 in amino acids: CASSAYSGTGGSGTEAFF. The CDR3 DNA follows: TGTGCCAGTAGTGCCTACTCCGGGACAGGGGGCTCCGGCACTGAAGCTTTCTTT.

The chain is built from TRBV6-2 or TRBV6-3 and TRBJ1-5; no definite D call. The germline V and J ends were trimmed by 3 bases and 3 bases, with 12 bases remaining between them. CDR3 length equals 15 residues. Germline CDR1 is MNHEY and CDR2 is SVGEGT. CDR3 nucleotide sequence: TGTGCCAGCAGTTATCAAAGCGGATACAATCAGCCCCAGCATTTT. Amino acids: CASSYQSGYNQPQHF.

The genes are TRBV7-9 and TRBJ1-5, with D possibly matching TRBD1 (6 bases). The germline V gene encodes CDR1 SEHNR and CDR2 FQNEAQ (reference sequence). The germline V and J ends were trimmed by 3 bases and 0 bases, with 9 bases remaining between them. The CDR3 runs to 15 residues. The CDR3 here is CASSFGRGSNQPQHF. CDR3 DNA sequence: TGTGCCAGCAGCTTTGGCAGGGGTAGCAATCAGCCCCAGCATTTT.